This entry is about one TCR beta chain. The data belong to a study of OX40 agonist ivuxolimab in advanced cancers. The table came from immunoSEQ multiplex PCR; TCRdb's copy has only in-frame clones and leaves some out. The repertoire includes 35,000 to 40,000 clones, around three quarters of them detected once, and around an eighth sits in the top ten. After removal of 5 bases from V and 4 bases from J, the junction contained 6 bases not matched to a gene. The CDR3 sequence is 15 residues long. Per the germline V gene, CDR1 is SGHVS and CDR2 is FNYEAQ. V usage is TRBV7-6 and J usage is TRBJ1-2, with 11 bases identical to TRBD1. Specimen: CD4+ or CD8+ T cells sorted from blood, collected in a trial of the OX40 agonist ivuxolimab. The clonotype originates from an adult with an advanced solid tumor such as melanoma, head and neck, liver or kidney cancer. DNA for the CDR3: TGTGCCAGCAGCCCCGGACAGGGGGCCAGCTATGGCTACACCTTC. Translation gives CASSPGQGASYGYTF.